A single sample is the source of the 22 T cell receptor beta chains below, sequenced in a study of blood T cell dynamics during melanoma immunotherapy. Sample time point: week 3, after first cycle of checkpoint inhibitor. The repertoire was sequenced with immunoSEQ multiplex PCR; TCRdb's copy has only in-frame clones and lacks some. The table lists 14,000 to 15,000 clones, around nine tenths of them singletons, with about 8% in the top ten. Source: blood, taken from a patient treated with checkpoint blockade. The receptors here all came from a human donor with melanoma.

The chain recombines TRBV27 with TRBJ2-1; TRBD2 matches 7 bases. This CDR3 spans 15 amino acids. V shed 6 bases and J 7 bases; nucleotides not matched to a gene: 12. Germline CDR1 MNHEY, CDR2 SMNVEV (reference sequence). Here the CDR3 reads CASSRLGGRLNEQFF. DNA of the CDR3: TGTGCCAGCAGCCGACTAGGCGGGAGATTAAATGAGCAGTTCTTC.

V and J are TRBV18 and TRBJ2-7, with D perhaps assigned TRBD1 or TRBD2 (5 bases each). The V gene lost 2 bases and the J gene lost 0 bases, with 11 bases spanning the gap. Germline V gives CDR1 KGHSH, CDR2 LQKENI. This CDR3 is 15 amino acids long. The CDR3 DNA follows: TGTGCCAGCTCACCAGGGCAGGGAGTCTCCTACGAGCAGTACTTC. Its protein product is CASSPGQGVSYEQYF.

This chain connects TRBV4-2 to TRBJ2-1; D remains unclear. This CDR3 comprises 14 residues. Germline V gives CDR1 LGHNA, CDR2 YNFKEQ. Deletions cut 2 bases from V and 15 bases from J, with 20 bases between. CDR3 coding DNA: TGTGCCAGCAGCCAATCGGGCGTAGGCACTTTAAGGTTCTTC. It translates to CASSQSGVGTLRFF.

V is TRBV11-2 and J is TRBJ2-1; D perhaps matches TRBD2 (5 bases). Trimming took 6 bases from V and 12 from J, leaving 12 bases between them. CDR1 SGHAT and CDR2 FQNNGV come from the germline V gene. The CDR3 is made up of 11 amino acids. In DNA, the CDR3 is TGTGCCAGCAGTGGGCCCGAGGGGCAGTTCTTC. This gives the protein CASSGPEGQFF.

This chain joins TRBV28 and TRBJ2-5; D gene uncertain. The end of the DNA aligns better with TRBJ2-7, so the J call may be wrong. Per the germline V gene, CDR1 is MDHEN and CDR2 is SYDVKM. There are 16 residues in the CDR3. The CDR3 protein is CASSSPAATTTYEQYF. The DNA of the CDR3 is TGTGCCAGCAGTTCACCGGCTGCGACAACCACCTACGAGCAGTACTTC.

Written as DNA, the CDR3 is TGTGCCAGCAGTGAAGCCCTCCAGGAGACTGAAGCTTTCTTT. It translates to CASSEALQETEAFF. The chain combines TRBV6-1 with TRBJ1-1; D remains unclear. The V and J ends lost 0 bases and 5 bases respectively, with 10 bases between them. CDR3 length: 14 residues. The germline CDR1 and CDR2 sequences are MNHNS and SASEGT.

CDR3 in amino acids: CASTSPDPTSGLAKNIQYF. CDR3 in DNA: TGTGCCAGCACCTCCCCAGACCCGACTAGCGGGTTAGCCAAAAACATTCAGTACTTC. V and J are TRBV28 and TRBJ2-4; 10 bases map to TRBD2. The CDR3 is 19 amino acids. The junction had 15 bases not matched to a gene; V was cut back by 7 bases and J by 0 bases. Germline lookup yields CDR1 MDHEN and CDR2 SYDVKM.

The gene calls are TRBV21-1 and TRBJ1-1; the table names TRBD1, a call not compared with the DNA. TRBV21-1 is reported as a pseudogene. This CDR3 region has 18 residues. CDR3 in amino acids: CASSKDASRGRMNTEAFF. In nucleotides, the CDR3 is TGTGCCAGCAGCAAAGACGCCTCAAGGGGGCGAATGAACACTGAAGCTTTCTTT.

J is TRBJ2-3 and V is TRBV4-2; 13 positions match TRBD2. V was pared by 0 bases and J by 4 bases, with 1 base of the junction left unmatched. CDR1 is LGHNA and CDR2 is YNFKEQ in the germline V gene. The CDR3 loop spans 16 amino acids. The CDR3 bases are TGTGCCAGCAGCCAAGAACTAGCGGGAGGGGCAGATACGCAGTATTTT. Translation gives CASSQELAGGADTQYF.

The rearrangement uses TRBV9 and TRBJ2-1, with a possible D match to TRBD2 (6 bases). Germline lookup yields CDR1 SGDLS and CDR2 YYNGEE. This CDR3 has 14 residues. V was pared by 3 bases and J by 4 bases, with 11 bases between. The CDR3 sequence is CASSGASAYNEQFF. For the CDR3, the DNA is TGTGCCAGCAGCGGGGCTAGCGCATACAATGAGCAGTTCTTC. Using reference TRBV9 and TRBJ2-1 for the parts outside the CDR3, the full variable domain is DSGVTQTPKHLITATGQRVTLRCSPRSGDLSVYWYQQSLDQGLQFLIQYYNGEERAKGNILERFSAQQFPDLHSELNLSSLELGDSALYFCASSGASAYNEQFFGPGTRLTVL.

In this sample, this clone turned up once. The chain couples TRBV28 to TRBJ2-7; no firm D call. V lost 6 bases and J 0 bases, leaving 9 bases between the germline ends. Germline assignment: CDR1 MDHEN and CDR2 SYDVKM. CDR3 length equals 13 residues. The CDR3 DNA reads TGTGCCAGCAGCGTCTTTAGCTCCTACGAGCAGTACTTC. As protein: CASSVFSSYEQYF.

This chain links TRBV18 with TRBJ1-5; D call uncertain. CDR1 and CDR2 (germline): KGHSH, LQKENI. V gave up 2 bases and J gave up 11 bases, with 10 bases separating them. There are 12 residues in the CDR3. This CDR3 reads CASSPSAGAQHF. The CDR3 DNA is TGTGCCAGCTCACCAAGCGCCGGGGCCCAGCATTTT.

The chain combines TRBV2 with TRBJ1-2, with D possibly being TRBD1 (6 bases). V was trimmed by 4 bases and J by 7 bases, leaving 16 bases between them. The CDR3 length is 14 residues. Germline CDR1 and CDR2: SNHLY and FYNNEI. The CDR3 is CASSGGQGLSGYTF. DNA of the CDR3: TGTGCCAGCAGTGGGGGTCAGGGGTTGTCTGGCTACACCTTC.

The J gene is TRBJ1-5, the V gene TRBV5-5, with TRBD1 matching over 7 bases. Trimming at V came to 4 bases and at J to 4 bases, leaving 14 bases not matched to a gene. The CDR3 runs to 17 residues. Germline CDR1 and CDR2: SGHKS and YYEKEE (reference sequence). The CDR3 loop is CASSRRGGTGANQPQHF. The CDR3 DNA is TGTGCCAGCAGCAGGCGGGGTGGAACAGGGGCGAATCAGCCCCAGCATTTT.

The table lists this clone with a count of one. V gene TRBV29-1 combines with J gene TRBJ2-5; D gene uncertain. V lost 5 bases and J 3 bases, leaving 4 bases between the germline ends. Looked up from germline, CDR1 is SQVTM and CDR2 is ANQGSEA. The CDR3 covers 10 residues. Here the CDR3 reads CSVFEETQYF. CDR3 bases: TGCAGCGTTTTTGAAGAGACCCAGTACTTC.

The chain has TRBV11-3 and TRBJ1-2; TRBD1 matches 7 bases. The J segment lost 4 bases and the V segment lost 5 bases, leaving 19 bases of the junction unmatched. The CDR3 is 18 residues long. Germline V gene lookup returns CDR1 SGHNT and CDR2 YENEEA. The CDR3 nucleotides are TGTGCCAGCAGCCCACTACTTCCGGGGAGGGGGCGCACCTATGGCTACACCTTC. It encodes CASSPLLPGRGRTYGYTF.

The table lists this clone with a count of one. An end of the junction does not agree with germline; a read error may underlie this. The J gene is TRBJ2-3, the V gene TRBV7-7, with TRBD2 matching over 12 bases. This CDR3 has 15 residues. Germline-derived CDR1 and CDR2 are SSHAT and FNYEAQ (reference sequence). CDR3 sequence (DNA): TGTGCTAGCAGCCTGACTAGCGGGAGTGTAGATACGCAGTATTTT. Translation: CASSLTSGSVDTQYF.

For the CDR3, the DNA is TGTGCCATCAGTGAGTCGTCCGGACTGTACCAAGAGACCCAGTACTTC. It encodes CAISESSGLYQETQYF. V usage is TRBV10-3 and J usage is TRBJ2-5; perhaps TRBD2 as D (5 bases). Germline V lookup: CDR1 ENHRY, CDR2 SYGVKD. V gave up 0 bases and J gave up 0 bases, with 11 bases separating them. This CDR3 is 16 amino acids long.

The chain employs TRBV9 and TRBJ2-7; 11 bases align to TRBD2. CDR3 length: 15 residues. From germline, CDR1 is SGDLS and CDR2 YYNGEE. V was pared by 0 bases and J by 4 bases, with 3 bases of the junction left unmatched. For the CDR3, the DNA is TGTGCCAGCAGCGTAGGACTAGCGGGAATGTACGAGCAGTACTTC. Residues: CASSVGLAGMYEQYF.

CDR3 nucleotide sequence: TGTGCCAGTAGTGGAGGGGGAGTCACAGATACGCAGTATTTT. This translates into CASSGGGVTDTQYF. The V and J genes are TRBV19 and TRBJ2-3, with D perhaps TRBD1 or TRBD2 (6 bases each). Germline CDR1 is LNHDA and CDR2 is SQIVND (reference sequence). The CDR3 is made up of 14 amino acids. V was pared by 5 bases and J by 2 bases, with 11 bases between.

The V call is TRBV15, the J call TRBJ2-7; D ambiguous. V was cut by 2 bases and J by 3 bases, with 8 bases left in between. From germline, CDR1 is LNHNV and CDR2 YYDKDF (reference sequence). The CDR3 has 13 residues. The CDR3 loop is CATSRSEDYEQYF. CDR3 coding DNA: TGTGCCACCAGCAGAAGTGAGGACTACGAGCAGTACTTC.

This chain joins TRBV7-6 and TRBJ2-5, with D possibly being TRBD2 (6 bases). The CDR3 is 20 amino acids. Germline V gene sequence: CDR1 SGHVS, CDR2 FNYEAQ. The V and J ends lost 1 base and 5 bases respectively, with 29 bases between them. The CDR3 protein is CASSLEIGRAASEEGETQYF. The CDR3 nucleotides read TGTGCCAGCAGCTTAGAAATAGGTCGCGCGGCTAGCGAGGAGGGGGAGACCCAGTACTTC.